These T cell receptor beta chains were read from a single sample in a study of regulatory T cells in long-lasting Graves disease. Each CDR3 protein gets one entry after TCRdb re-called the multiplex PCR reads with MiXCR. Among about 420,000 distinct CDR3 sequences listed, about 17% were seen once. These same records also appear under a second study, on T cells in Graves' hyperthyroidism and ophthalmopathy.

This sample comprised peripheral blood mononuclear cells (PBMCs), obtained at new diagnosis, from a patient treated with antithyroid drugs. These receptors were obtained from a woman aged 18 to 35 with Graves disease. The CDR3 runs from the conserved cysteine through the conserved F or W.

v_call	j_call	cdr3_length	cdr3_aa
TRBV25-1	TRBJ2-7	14	CASGETSGRDEQYF
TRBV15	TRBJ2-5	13	CATSRDWGETQYF
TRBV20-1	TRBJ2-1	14	CSARGQGAYNEQFF
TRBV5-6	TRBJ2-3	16	CASSSTSGSRTDTQYF
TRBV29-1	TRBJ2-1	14	CSVVGLGRYNEQFF
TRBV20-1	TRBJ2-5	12	CSARGTTEAQYF
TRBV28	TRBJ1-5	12	CASSQLRQPQHF
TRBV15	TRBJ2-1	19	CATSRGPEKLAGVYNEQFF
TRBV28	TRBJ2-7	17	CASRIVPRASGRSGQYF
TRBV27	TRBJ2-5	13	CASSSWVSETQYF
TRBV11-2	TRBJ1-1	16	CASSLDRLVMNTEAFF
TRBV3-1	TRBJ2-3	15	CASSQGRARGGTQYF
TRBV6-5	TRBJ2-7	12	CASSSRVYEQYF
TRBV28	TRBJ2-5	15	CASSPDRSGSETQYF
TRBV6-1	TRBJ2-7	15	CASSEAGYTAYEQYF
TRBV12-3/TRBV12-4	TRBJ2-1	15	CASSKLASGRGEQFF
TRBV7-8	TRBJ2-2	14	CASSLGVFGGELFF
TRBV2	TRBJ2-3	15	CASSAQLSSTDTQYF
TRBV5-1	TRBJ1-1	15	CASSLDRDMNTEAFF
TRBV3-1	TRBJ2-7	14	CASSQGQGSREQYF
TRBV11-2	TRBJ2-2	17	CASSLRVGGGNTGELFF
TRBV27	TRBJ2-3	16	CASSLWGRAPLDTQYF
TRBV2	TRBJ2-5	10	CASTKETQYF
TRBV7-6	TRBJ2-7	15	CASSLAGGASYEQYF
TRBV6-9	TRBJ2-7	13	CASSYGEGGEQYF
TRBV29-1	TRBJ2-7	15	CSGRGASGGSYEQYF